This T cell receptor beta chain was sequenced in a study of blood T cell repertoires in COVID-19. Repertoires were generated with immunoSEQ multiplex PCR, while TCRdb's copy carries only in-frame clones and drops some. The sample lists some 150,000 clones, 80% to 90% seen once, with approximately 11% in the top ten. Germline lookup yields CDR1 GTSNPN and CDR2 SVGIG (reference sequence). J was trimmed by 7 bases and V by 5 bases; bases with no gene match: 4. The CDR3 totals 12 residues. Sequencing was performed on peripheral blood. This clonotype was sampled from a woman older than 75 with acute or convalescent COVID-19. The rearrangement uses TRBV30 and TRBJ2-7, with 11 bases fitting TRBD1. The CDR3 region has the DNA TGTGCCTGGGGACAGGGGGCGGGGGAGCAGTACTTC. Protein sequence: CAWGQGAGEQYF.